The rows below give T cell receptor beta chains drawn from one sample of a study of blood T cell repertoires in COVID-19. This table comes from immunoSEQ multiplex PCR, and its TCRdb copy is limited to in-frame clones, with some not included. The sample includes 48,000 or so clones, 65% to 90% of them seen just once. Sequences were obtained from peripheral blood. All receptors come from a woman aged 80 or older with COVID-19, enrolled during active disease. Both conserved end residues are part of each CDR3. The order of the fields is clone size, V gene, D gene, J gene, CDR3 protein, CDR3 DNA. A D gene is named only where the DNA matches it firmly. Clone sizes are given selectively: once, few, many, or a class where the clone is expanded.

-	TRBV21-1	-	TRBJ1-5	CASSKEGDSTYSNQPQHF	TGTGCCAGCAGCAAAGAGGGGGACAGTACCTATAGCAATCAGCCCCAGCATTTT
-	TRBV6-5	TRBD1	TRBJ1-5	CASSSGQGKSNQPQHF	TGTGCCAGCAGTTCGGGACAGGGGAAGAGCAATCAGCCCCAGCATTTT
-	TRBV19	-	TRBJ2-1	CASSPWTVYNEQFF	TGTGCCAGTAGTCCCTGGACAGTCTACAATGAGCAGTTCTTC
-	TRBV27	TRBD1	TRBJ2-3	CASSRDRGTDTQYF	TGTGCCAGCAGCCGGGACAGGGGCACAGATACGCAGTATTTT
-	TRBV5-1	TRBD2	TRBJ2-7	CASSAGGTYEQYF	TGCGCCAGCAGCGCCGGGGGGACCTACGAGCAGTACTTC
-	TRBV9	TRBD1	TRBJ2-1	CASSAIGQGINEQFF	TGTGCCAGCAGCGCAATAGGACAGGGGATCAATGAGCAGTTCTTC
-	TRBV6-6	-	TRBJ1-4	CASSVQGTTNEKLFF	TGTGCCAGCAGTGTCCAGGGGACAACTAATGAAAAACTGTTTTTT
-	TRBV21-1	-	TRBJ2-1	CASSKGKSGAYNEQFF	TGTGCCAGCAGCAAAGGTAAAAGCGGGGCCTACAATGAGCAGTTCTTC
-	TRBV6-5	-	TRBJ1-1	CASSYSTGWTEAFF	TGTGCCAGCAGTTACTCTACAGGGTGGACCGAAGCTTTCTTT
-	TRBV5-1	TRBD2	TRBJ2-3	CASSLGGLGGTDTQYF	TGCGCCAGCAGCCTTGGGGGACTAGGAGGGACAGATACGCAGTATTTT
few	TRBV20-1	-	TRBJ2-7	CSASTYEQYF	TGCAGTGCTAGCACTTACGAGCAGTACTTC
-	TRBV7-3	-	TRBJ1-2	CASSLNRDNGYTF	TGTGCCAGCAGCTTAAACCGCGATAATGGCTACACCTTC
-	TRBV19	TRBD1	TRBJ1-5	CASSIAQGFGMQPQHF	TGTGCCAGTAGTATAGCACAGGGGTTCGGTATGCAGCCCCAGCATTTT
-	TRBV3-1/TRBV3-2	TRBD2	TRBJ2-1	CASSQDGTSGPYNEQFF	TGTGCCAGCAGCCAAGATGGGACTAGCGGGCCATACAATGAGCAGTTCTTC
-	TRBV7-2	TRBD2	TRBJ2-7	CASSISGRIDEQYF	TGTGCCAGCAGCATTAGCGGGAGGATCGACGAGCAGTACTTC
few	TRBV10-3	-	TRBJ2-2	CAISEGQYTGELFF	TGTGCCATCAGTGAAGGACAGTACACCGGGGAGCTGTTTTTT
-	TRBV4-1	TRBD1	TRBJ2-1	CASSQRDRSPPEQFF	TGCGCCAGCAGCCAACGGGACAGGAGTCCACCGGAGCAGTTCTTC
-	TRBV19	-	TRBJ1-1	CASRYRVHNTEAFF	TGTGCCAGTAGGTACAGGGTCCACAACACTGAAGCTTTCTTT
-	TRBV18	-	TRBJ2-1	CASSPSRGRHLNEQFF	TGTGCCAGCTCACCATCGCGTGGGCGACATCTCAATGAGCAGTTCTTC
-	TRBV3-1/TRBV3-2	-	TRBJ2-7	CASSQRGRPYEQYF	TGTGCCAGCAGCCAAAGGGGGAGACCCTACGAGCAGTACTTC
-	TRBV27	TRBD2	TRBJ2-1	CASSEGLPYNEQFF	TGTGCCAGCAGTGAGGGACTACCGTACAATGAGCAGTTCTTC
-	TRBV7-2	TRBD1	TRBJ2-6	CASSFRQGPVVLTF	TGTGCCAGCAGCTTTAGACAGGGCCCGGTGGTCCTGACTTTC
-	TRBV3-1/TRBV3-2	-	TRBJ1-3	CASSLWGRRNTIYF	TGTGCCAGCAGCCTATGGGGGCGTAGAAACACCATATATTTT
few	TRBV2	-	TRBJ1-5	CASNMNSNQPQHF	TGTGCCAGCAACATGAATAGCAATCAGCCCCAGCATTTT
-	TRBV6-5	TRBD1	TRBJ1-2	CASSPRQGSNYGYTF	TGTGCCAGCAGTCCCCGACAGGGGTCGAACTATGGCTACACCTTC
-	TRBV19	TRBD1	TRBJ1-5	CASSNGQGASQPQHF	TGTGCCAGTAGTAACGGACAGGGGGCGAGTCAGCCCCAGCATTTT
-	TRBV9	TRBD1	TRBJ1-5	CASSVEGQVDSNQPQHF	TGTGCCAGCAGCGTAGAGGGACAGGTAGATAGCAATCAGCCCCAGCATTTT
-	TRBV5-4	TRBD1	TRBJ1-2	CASSLPHRGGGYTF	TGTGCCAGCAGCTTGCCCCACAGGGGCGGTGGCTACACCTTC
-	TRBV7-7	TRBD1	TRBJ2-1	CASSLLGTGDEQFF	TGTGCTAGCAGCTTGTTAGGGACAGGGGACGAGCAGTTCTTC
-	TRBV5-1	-	TRBJ1-2	CASSLREPLGYTF	TGCGCCAGCAGCTTGAGGGAGCCCTTGGGCTACACCTTC
-	TRBV30	-	TRBJ1-5	CAWRNGNQPQHF	TGTGCCTGGAGAAACGGTAATCAGCCCCAGCATTTT
-	TRBV18	TRBD1	TRBJ1-5	CASSTDREQPQHF	TGTGCCAGCTCAACTGACAGGGAACAGCCCCAGCATTTT
-	TRBV5-1	TRBD2	TRBJ2-1	CASTSSGGSYNEQFF	TGCGCCAGCACCTCAAGCGGGGGCTCCTACAATGAGCAGTTCTTC